What follows describes a single T cell receptor (beta chain). The sample belongs to a study of T cell changes during pregnancy in multiple sclerosis. The CDR3 runs to 15 residues. CDR1 SGHRS and CDR2 YFSETQ come from the germline V gene. J lost 3 bases, V lost 3 bases, and 6 bases had no gene match. Assay used: immunoSEQ multiplex PCR; TCRdb lists only in-frame clones, some missing. Of approximately 100,000 clones detected, roughly 90% appear once; the ten largest clones hold less than 4.5%. The rearrangement links TRBV5-1 to TRBJ2-3; 8 bases line up with TRBD2. This receptor was taken from a female donor with multiple sclerosis, enrolled in a pregnancy study. The material was peripheral blood, obtained after pregnancy. The CDR3 DNA is TGCGCCAGCAGCTGGACGGGGGGGCCGACAGATACGCAGTATTTT. As protein: CASSWTGGPTDTQYF.